This T cell receptor (beta chain) was recovered during a study of cytomegalovirus exposure and HLA in healthy donors. Whole-study results and caveats: Reports described diagnosis of cytomegalovirus status by the classifier as highly specific and sensitive.

This PCR relied on a set of 60 Vbeta primers and 13 Jbeta primers. Profiled with immunoSEQ multiplex PCR; TCRdb holds only in-frame clones, not every one. The sample carries about 77,000 clones, around 79% recorded once. The CDR3 is made up of 16 amino acids. Per germline, CDR1 SGHNT and CDR2 YYREEE (reference sequence). Germline trimming cut 0 bases from V and 2 bases from J; bases unmatched to any gene: 7. Worth noting for this clone: Its matching antigen is unknown.

Input material: PBMCs. The chain couples TRBV5-4 to TRBJ2-7, with 8 bases matching TRBD1. This sequence was found in a man aged 40-50 years in good health and CMV-seronegative. CDR3: CASSLGTGTGPYEQYF. The CDR3 nucleotides are TGTGCCAGCAGCTTGGGGACCGGGACAGGACCCTACGAGCAGTACTTC.